These 23 T cell receptor beta chains were all obtained from the same sample, sequenced in a study of cytomegalovirus exposure and HLA in healthy donors. Produced via immunoSEQ multiplex PCR; TCRdb's table is partial and in-frame only. This sample has about 73,000 clones, with approximately 96% found just once. Sample: PBMCs. The receptors originated from a man aged 18 to 30 in good health and CMV-seronegative.

The chain recombines TRBV10-3 with TRBJ1-1; D not certain. Deletions cut 3 bases from V and 5 bases from J, with 13 bases between. Germline-derived CDR1 and CDR2 are ENHRY and SYGVKD. CDR3 size: 14 residues. The CDR3 DNA follows: TGTGCCATCAGTGAAGCGGCCGCCCCTACTGAAGCTTTCTTT. Amino acids: CAISEAAAPTEAFF.

The genes are TRBV7-9 and TRBJ2-5; no reliable D call. Germline assignment: CDR1 SEHNR and CDR2 FQNEAQ (reference sequence). The CDR3 runs 16 residues. V dropped 3 bases and J dropped 0 bases, with 14 bases sitting between them. The DNA of the CDR3 is TGTGCCAGCAGCTTCGAACCTCCCAACTACCAAGAGACCCAGTACTTC. This codes for CASSFEPPNYQETQYF.

The chain employs TRBV7-8 and TRBJ2-7, with 8 bases lining up with TRBD2. Per germline, CDR1 SGHVS and CDR2 FQNEAQ. V lost 5 bases to trimming and J lost 1 base; unmatched junction nucleotides: 10. The CDR3 spans 16 residues. The CDR3 is CASSHGRGQKSYEQYF. Here the CDR3 DNA reads TGTGCCAGCAGCCACGGGAGGGGCCAGAAGTCCTACGAGCAGTACTTC.

This clone came up once. The rearrangement links TRBV30 to TRBJ1-4; D is perhaps TRBD1 (5 bases). CDR3 length: 15 amino acids. Trimming pared 0 bases from V and 12 bases from J, leaving 20 bases between. Germline CDR1 reads GTSNPN; CDR2 reads SVGIG (reference sequence). The CDR3 reads CAWSVAGSRVGELFF. CDR3 DNA: TGTGCCTGGAGTGTCGCGGGGAGTCGCGTAGGGGAACTGTTTTTT.

The V gene is TRBV7-9, the J gene TRBJ1-5, with 12 bases matching TRBD1. The V and J ends lost 1 base and 7 bases, in that order; junction bases with no gene match: 5. This CDR3 is 16 amino acids long. Per germline, CDR1 SEHNR and CDR2 FQNEAQ (reference sequence). In nucleotides, the CDR3 is TGTGCCAGCAGCTTAGGGGGACAGGGGGCAGGCCAGCCCCAGCATTTT. This translates into CASSLGGQGAGQPQHF.

This chain joins TRBV28 and TRBJ1-3, with 9 bases fitting TRBD1. Germline V gene lookup returns CDR1 MDHEN and CDR2 SYDVKM. With V trimmed by 3 bases and J by 4 bases, 4 bases remained unmatched. CDR3 length: 15 amino acids. CDR3 amino acids: CASSLGGQGGNTIYF. CDR3 sequence (DNA): TGTGCCAGCAGTTTGGGGGGACAGGGAGGAAACACCATATATTTT.

This clone was recorded only once. The J gene is TRBJ1-2, the V gene TRBV5-1, with 7 bases identical to TRBD1. The CDR3 consists of 14 residues. The V gene's germline CDR1 is SGHRS and CDR2 YFSETQ. Unmatched junction bases numbered 10, after V lost 5 bases and J lost 6 bases. CDR3 sequence reads: CASSYTGTDNGYTF. The CDR3 DNA follows: TGCGCCAGCAGTTATACCGGGACAGACAATGGCTACACCTTC.

The chain is built from TRBV9 and TRBJ1-6; D is unresolved. The germline gives CDR1 SGDLS, CDR2 YYNGEE. CDR3 length equals 13 residues. Deletions cut 0 bases from V and 6 bases from J, with 4 bases between. CDR3 in amino acids: CASSVGSNSPLHF. Here the CDR3 DNA reads TGTGCCAGCAGCGTAGGGAGTAATTCACCCCTCCACTTT.

This clone was counted a single time. The chain carries TRBV6-1 and TRBJ1-1, with TRBD1 as a possible D gene (5 bases). Germline CDR1 reads MNHNS; CDR2 reads SASEGT. This CDR3 has 15 residues. V lost 2 bases and J lost 0, with 10 bases in between. Here the CDR3 reads CASSETKGVNTEAFF. CDR3 nucleotides: TGTGCCAGCAGTGAAACAAAAGGGGTGAACACTGAAGCTTTCTTT.

This clone was observed a few times. The CDR3 loop is CASSRTGSFNREQYF. DNA for the CDR3: TGTGCCAGCAGCCGGACAGGGAGTTTTAATCGCGAGCAGTACTTC. The V and J genes are TRBV11-1 and TRBJ2-7; 8 bases map to TRBD1. Germline assignment: CDR1 SGHAT and CDR2 FQDESV (reference sequence). V gave up 5 bases and J gave up 6 bases; unmatched junction bases: 12. This CDR3 comprises 15 residues.

This chain links TRBV5-6 with TRBJ2-2; a possible D gene is TRBD1 (6 bases). This CDR3 has 17 amino acids. The V and J ends lost 4 bases and 3 bases respectively, with 19 bases between them. Germline loops: CDR1 SGHDT, CDR2 YYEEEE. CDR3 loop: CASSVRGVGADTGELFF. DNA for the CDR3: TGTGCCAGCAGCGTAAGGGGAGTGGGGGCGGACACCGGGGAGCTGTTTTTT.

The chain is built from TRBV6-6 and TRBJ1-5, with D hard to call. V lost 8 bases to trimming and J lost 7 bases, with 15 bases between them. Germline V CDR1 and CDR2: MNHNY, SVGAGI (reference sequence). This CDR3 comprises 13 residues. CDR3 residues: CASAGAVEQPQHF. CDR3 nucleotides: TGTGCCAGCGCGGGCGCCGTTGAACAGCCCCAGCATTTT.

The rearrangement uses TRBV12-5 and TRBJ1-1, with D possibly matching TRBD1 (5 bases). The CDR3 has 14 amino acids. Per the germline V gene, CDR1 is LGHNT and CDR2 is FRNRAP. V lost 1 base, J lost 0 bases, and 6 bases lay in between. The CDR3 DNA reads as TGTGCTAGTGGTTTGGGACAGTTGAACACTGAAGCTTTCTTT. Protein sequence: CASGLGQLNTEAFF.

The chain uses TRBV2 and TRBJ2-7, with 8 bases identical to TRBD1. Trimming cost V 5 bases and J 7 bases; bases outside gene matches: 13. The CDR3 loop spans 15 amino acids. From germline, CDR1 is SNHLY and CDR2 FYNNEI. CDR3 loop: CASSTSGTGGKEQYF. As DNA, the CDR3 is TGTGCCAGCAGTACTTCAGGAACAGGGGGTAAAGAGCAGTACTTC.

V usage is TRBV28 and J usage is TRBJ2-2, with 7 bases identical to TRBD1. CDR1 is MDHEN and CDR2 is SYDVKM in the germline V gene. The CDR3 totals 15 residues. Unmatched junction bases numbered 7, after V lost 5 bases and J lost 4 bases. The chain's CDR3 is CASSQDRVVTGELFF. Written as DNA, the CDR3 is TGTGCCAGCAGTCAAGACAGGGTGGTCACCGGGGAGCTGTTTTTT.

The CDR3 loop reads CASKTGGKPQHF. The CDR3 DNA is TGTGCCAGTAAGACAGGGGGGAAGCCCCAGCATTTT. The J gene is TRBJ1-5, the V gene TRBV27; 9 bases agree with TRBD1. Germline CDR1 and CDR2: MNHEY and SMNVEV (reference sequence). This CDR3 has 12 residues. The junction had 5 bases not matched to a gene; V was cut back by 9 bases and J by 8 bases.

J is TRBJ2-7 and V is TRBV7-6; 13 nucleotides line up with TRBD2. The junction had 13 bases not matched to a gene; V was cut back by 4 bases and J by 4 bases. Germline V lookup: CDR1 SGHVS, CDR2 FNYEAQ. The CDR3 covers 18 residues. CDR3 protein: CASSYAGTSGAPGYEQYF. For the CDR3, the DNA is TGTGCCAGCAGCTACGCTGGGACTAGCGGGGCCCCCGGGTACGAGCAGTACTTC.

The J gene is TRBJ2-3, the V gene TRBV11-1, with 11 bases fitting TRBD2. The germline gives CDR1 SGHAT, CDR2 FQDESV (reference sequence). Germline trimming cut 6 bases from V and 2 bases from J; bases unmatched to any gene: 4. The CDR3 is 15 amino acids. The CDR3 protein is CASRVTSGVTDTQYF. CDR3 coding DNA: TGTGCCAGCAGGGTGACTAGCGGGGTCACAGATACGCAGTATTTT.

This chain connects TRBV7-2 to TRBJ2-3, with D possibly matching TRBD2 (6 bases). Germline lookup yields CDR1 SGHTA and CDR2 FQGNSA. V shed 1 base and J shed 1 base, with 12 bases lying between them. The CDR3 consists of 16 residues. CDR3 region: CASSLGGGVGTDTQYF. The CDR3 coding sequence is TGTGCCAGCAGCTTAGGGGGCGGGGTTGGCACAGATACGCAGTATTTT.

J is TRBJ1-4 and V is TRBV9; unclear D gene. Trimming removed 0 bases at V and 5 bases at J, with 20 bases between. The CDR3 runs to 18 residues. Germline loops: CDR1 SGDLS, CDR2 YYNGEE. The CDR3 nucleotides read TGTGCCAGCAGCGTAGATCCGGGCGGAGGGCAGGTCAATGAAAAACTGTTTTTT. Its translation is CASSVDPGGGQVNEKLFF.

The chain joins TRBV19 to TRBJ2-5; D unclear. CDR1 is LNHDA and CDR2 is SQIVND in the germline V gene (reference sequence). Trimming stripped 3 bases from V and 4 bases from J, with 12 bases between. CDR3 length equals 14 residues. In DNA, the CDR3 is TGTGCCAGTAGTATGACCCCAACGGGAGAGACCCAGTACTTC. Translation gives CASSMTPTGETQYF.

The genes are TRBV10-3 and TRBJ1-4, with D uncertain. This CDR3 has 14 amino acids. V lost 10 bases and J lost 3, with 15 bases in between. From germline, CDR1 is ENHRY and CDR2 SYGVKD. The CDR3 loop reads CATWTGAPNEKLFF. DNA of the CDR3: TGTGCCACCTGGACTGGTGCGCCTAATGAAAAACTGTTTTTT.

This rearrangement joins TRBV7-2 to TRBJ2-1; 7 bases are shared with TRBD2. V was pared by 1 base and J by 7 bases, with 1 base of the junction left unmatched. This CDR3 region has 13 residues. Germline V gene sequence: CDR1 SGHTA, CDR2 FQGNSA. CDR3 DNA sequence: TGTGCCAGCAGCTTAGTCGGGGGGAATGAGCAGTTCTTC. Translation: CASSLVGGNEQFF. Full variable domain (outside the CDR3, taken from reference TRBV7-2 and TRBJ2-1): GAGVSQSPSNKVTEKGKDVELRCDPISGHTALYWYRQSLGQGLEFLIYFQGNSAPDKSGLPSDRFSAERTGGSVSTLTIQRTQQEDSAVYLCASSLVGGNEQFFGPGTRLTVL.